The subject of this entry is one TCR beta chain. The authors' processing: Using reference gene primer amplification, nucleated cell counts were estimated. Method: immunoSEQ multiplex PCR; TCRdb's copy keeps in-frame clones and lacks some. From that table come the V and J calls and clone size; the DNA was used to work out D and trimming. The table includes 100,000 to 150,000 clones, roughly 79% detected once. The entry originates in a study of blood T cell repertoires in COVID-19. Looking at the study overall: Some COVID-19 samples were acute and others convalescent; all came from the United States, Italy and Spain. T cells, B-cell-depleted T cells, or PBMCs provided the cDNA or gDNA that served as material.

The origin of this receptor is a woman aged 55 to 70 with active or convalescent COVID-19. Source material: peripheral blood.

The CDR3 sequence: CASPRTGHSYEQYF. The DNA of the CDR3 is TGTGCCAGCCCCCGGACAGGGCACTCCTACGAGCAGTACTTC. The chain recombines TRBV6-5 with TRBJ2-7, with TRBD1 matching 8 bases. After removal of 8 bases from V and 0 bases from J, the junction contained 6 bases not matched to a gene. This CDR3 is built from 14 residues. Germline loops: CDR1 MNHEY, CDR2 SVGAGI.